This T cell receptor beta chain was obtained from a study of CD8 T cells in ankylosing spondylitis. One entry per CDR3 protein results from TCRdb running MiXCR on the 5' RACE reads. The data show tens of thousands of distinct CDR3 sequences, about 5.1% seen once. This clonotype came up many times. V trimming: 2 bases; J trimming: 2 bases; junction bases outside the gene matches: 2. Germline-derived CDR1 and CDR2 are SGDLS and YYNGEE. This CDR3 contains 15 residues. The receptor was isolated from a female donor with ankylosing spondylitis or in good health (not recorded which). The rearrangement uses TRBV9 and TRBJ2-2; 8 bases agree with TRBD1. The sample was blood, either unsorted or a sorted T cell fraction (not recorded which). Here the CDR3 DNA reads TGTGCCAGCAGCGTGACAGGGGCCAACACCGGGGAGCTGTTTTTT. Amino acids: CASSVTGANTGELFF.